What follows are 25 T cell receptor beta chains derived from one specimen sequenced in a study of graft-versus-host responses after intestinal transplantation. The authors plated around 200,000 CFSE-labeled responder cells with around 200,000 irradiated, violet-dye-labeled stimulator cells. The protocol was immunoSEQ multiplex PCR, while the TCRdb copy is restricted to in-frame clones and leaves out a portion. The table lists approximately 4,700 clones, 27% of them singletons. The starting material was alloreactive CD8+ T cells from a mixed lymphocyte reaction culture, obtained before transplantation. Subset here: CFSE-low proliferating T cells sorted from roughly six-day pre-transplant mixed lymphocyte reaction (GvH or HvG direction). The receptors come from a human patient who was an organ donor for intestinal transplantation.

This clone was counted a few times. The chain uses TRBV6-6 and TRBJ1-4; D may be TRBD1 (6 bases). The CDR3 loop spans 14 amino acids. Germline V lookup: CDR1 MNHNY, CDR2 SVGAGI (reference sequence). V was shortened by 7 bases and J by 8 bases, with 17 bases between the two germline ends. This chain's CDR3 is CASNNRDVREKLFF. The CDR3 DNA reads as TGTGCCAGCAACAACAGGGACGTGAGGGAAAAACTGTTTTTT.

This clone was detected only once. CDR3 in DNA: TGTGCCAGCAGCGTAGAGGGCAGTCCAATTAGCGGCTCCTACAATGAGCAGTTCTTC. Translating gives CASSVEGSPISGSYNEQFF. This rearrangement joins TRBV9 to TRBJ2-1, with D perhaps TRBD2 (6 bases). Germline V gene sequence: CDR1 SGDLS, CDR2 YYNGEE. V was pared by 0 bases and J by 0 bases, with 19 bases between. The CDR3 contains 19 residues.

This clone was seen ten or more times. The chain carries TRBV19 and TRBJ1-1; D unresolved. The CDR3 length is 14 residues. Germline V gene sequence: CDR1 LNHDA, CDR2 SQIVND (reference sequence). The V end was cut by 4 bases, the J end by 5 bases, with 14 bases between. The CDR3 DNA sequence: TGTGCCAGTAGTACCCGACCGGGAGGGACTGAAGCTTTCTTT. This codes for CASSTRPGGTEAFF.

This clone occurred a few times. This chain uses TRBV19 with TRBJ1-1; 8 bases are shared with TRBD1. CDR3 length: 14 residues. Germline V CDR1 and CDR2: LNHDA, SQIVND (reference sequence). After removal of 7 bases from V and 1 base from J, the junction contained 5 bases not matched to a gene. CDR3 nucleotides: TGTGCCAGTAATTTGGGGACAGGGAACACTGAAGCTTTCTTT. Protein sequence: CASNLGTGNTEAFF.

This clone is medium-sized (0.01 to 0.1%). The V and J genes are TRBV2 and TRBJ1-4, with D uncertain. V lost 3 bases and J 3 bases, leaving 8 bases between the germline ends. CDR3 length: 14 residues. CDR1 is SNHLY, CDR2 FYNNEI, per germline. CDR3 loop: CASSDLGANEKLFF. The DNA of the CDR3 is TGTGCCAGCAGTGATCTGGGAGCTAATGAAAAACTGTTTTTT.

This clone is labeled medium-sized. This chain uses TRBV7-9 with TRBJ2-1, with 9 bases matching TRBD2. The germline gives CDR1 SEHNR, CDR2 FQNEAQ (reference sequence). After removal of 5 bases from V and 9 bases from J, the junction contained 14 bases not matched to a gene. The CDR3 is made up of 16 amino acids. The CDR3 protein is CASSRLVRGGSIEQFF. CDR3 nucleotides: TGTGCCAGCAGCCGTCTCGTGCGGGGGGGCAGCATTGAGCAGTTCTTC.

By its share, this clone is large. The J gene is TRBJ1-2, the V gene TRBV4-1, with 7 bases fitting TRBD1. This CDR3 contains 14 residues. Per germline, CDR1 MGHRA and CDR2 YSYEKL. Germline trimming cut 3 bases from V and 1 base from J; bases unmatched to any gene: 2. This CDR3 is CASSQTGFNYGYTF. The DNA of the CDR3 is TGCGCCAGCAGCCAGACAGGGTTTAACTATGGCTACACCTTC.

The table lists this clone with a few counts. The DNA of the CDR3 is TGTGCCAGCAGCCAGGGACACATTGAAGCTTTCTTT. As protein: CASSQGHIEAFF. V and J are TRBV7-6 and TRBJ1-1, with D possibly matching TRBD1 (6 bases). With 5 bases removed from V and 7 bases from J, the gap between germline ends came to 11 bases. The CDR3 length is 12 residues. Germline assignment: CDR1 SGHVS and CDR2 FNYEAQ. Filled out from reference TRBV7-6 and TRBJ1-1, the complete variable domain reads GAGVSQSPRYKVTKRGQDVALRCDPISGHVSLYWYRQALGQGPEFLTYFNYEAQQDKSGLPNDRFSAERPEGSISTLTIQRTEQRDSAMYRCASSQGHIEAFFGQGTRLTVV.

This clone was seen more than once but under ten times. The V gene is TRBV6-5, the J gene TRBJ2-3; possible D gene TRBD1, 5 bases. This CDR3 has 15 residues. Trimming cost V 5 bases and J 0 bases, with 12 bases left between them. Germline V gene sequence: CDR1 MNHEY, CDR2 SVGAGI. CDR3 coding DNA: TGTGCCAGCAGTCCGCAGGGCCTTAGCACAGATACGCAGTATTTT. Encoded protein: CASSPQGLSTDTQYF.

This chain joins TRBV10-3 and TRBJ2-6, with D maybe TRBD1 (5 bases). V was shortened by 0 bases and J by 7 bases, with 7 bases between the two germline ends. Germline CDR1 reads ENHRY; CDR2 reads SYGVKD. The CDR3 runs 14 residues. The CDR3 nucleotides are TGTGCCATCAGTGAGTCAGACAGCGCCAACGTCCTGACTTTC. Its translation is CAISESDSANVLTF.

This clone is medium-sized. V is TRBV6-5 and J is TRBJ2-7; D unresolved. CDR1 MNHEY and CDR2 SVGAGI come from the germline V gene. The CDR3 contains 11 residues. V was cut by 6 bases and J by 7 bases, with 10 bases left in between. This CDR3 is CASSPNREQYV. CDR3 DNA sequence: TGTGCCAGCAGCCCTAACCGGGAGCAGTACGTC.

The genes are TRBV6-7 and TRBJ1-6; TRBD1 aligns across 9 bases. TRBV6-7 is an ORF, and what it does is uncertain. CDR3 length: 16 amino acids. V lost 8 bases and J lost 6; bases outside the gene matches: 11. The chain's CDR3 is CASFPALGQGNSPLHF. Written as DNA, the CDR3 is TGTGCCAGCTTCCCCGCCTTGGGACAGGGTAATTCACCCCTCCACTTT.

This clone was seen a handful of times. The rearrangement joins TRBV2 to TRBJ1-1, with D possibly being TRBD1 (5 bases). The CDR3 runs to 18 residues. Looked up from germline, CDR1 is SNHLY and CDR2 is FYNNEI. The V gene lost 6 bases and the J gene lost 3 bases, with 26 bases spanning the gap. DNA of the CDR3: TGTGCCAGCAGCGAAAAGACAGTTCCTTACTTCTGGCACACTGAAGCTTTCTTT. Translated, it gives CASSEKTVPYFWHTEAFF.

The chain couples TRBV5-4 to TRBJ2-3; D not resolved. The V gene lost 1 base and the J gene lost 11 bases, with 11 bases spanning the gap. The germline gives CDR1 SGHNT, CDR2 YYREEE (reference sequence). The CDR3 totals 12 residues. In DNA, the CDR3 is TGTGCCAGCAGCTTGAGGAGTCGTCGGCAGTATTTT. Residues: CASSLRSRRQYF.

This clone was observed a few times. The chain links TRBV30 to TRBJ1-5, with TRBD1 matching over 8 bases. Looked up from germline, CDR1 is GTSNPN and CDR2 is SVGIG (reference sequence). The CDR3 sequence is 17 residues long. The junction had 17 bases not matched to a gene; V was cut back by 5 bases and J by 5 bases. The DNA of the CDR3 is TGTGCCTGGGTCCGGGACAGGATGGAAGTGAGGGATCAGCCCCAGCATTTT. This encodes CAWVRDRMEVRDQPQHF. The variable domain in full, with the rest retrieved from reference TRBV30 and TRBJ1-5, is SQTIHQWPATLVQPVGSPLSLECTVEGTSNPNLYWYRQAAGRGLQLLFYSVGIGQISSEVPQNLSASRPQDRQFILSSKKLLLSDSGFYLCAWVRDRMEVRDQPQHFGDGTRLSIL.

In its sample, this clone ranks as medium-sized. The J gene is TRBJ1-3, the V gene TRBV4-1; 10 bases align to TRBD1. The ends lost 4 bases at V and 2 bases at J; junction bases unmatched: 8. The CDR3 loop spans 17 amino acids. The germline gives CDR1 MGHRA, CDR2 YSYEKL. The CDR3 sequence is CASSPMGTGVTGNTIYF. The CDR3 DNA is TGCGCCAGCAGCCCAATGGGGACAGGGGTTACTGGAAACACCATATATTTT.

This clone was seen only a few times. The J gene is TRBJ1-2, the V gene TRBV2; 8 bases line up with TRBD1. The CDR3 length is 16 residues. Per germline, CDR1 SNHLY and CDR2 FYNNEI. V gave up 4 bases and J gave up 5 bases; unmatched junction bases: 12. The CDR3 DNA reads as TGTGCCAGCAGTGGGAGATCCGGACAGGGATTTTATGGCTACACCTTC. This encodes CASSGRSGQGFYGYTF.

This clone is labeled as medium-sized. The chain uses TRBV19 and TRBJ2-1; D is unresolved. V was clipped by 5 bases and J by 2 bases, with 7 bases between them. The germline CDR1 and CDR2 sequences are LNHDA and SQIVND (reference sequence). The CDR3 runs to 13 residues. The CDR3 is CASSLVAYNEQFF. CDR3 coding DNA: TGTGCCAGTAGTTTAGTCGCCTACAATGAGCAGTTCTTC. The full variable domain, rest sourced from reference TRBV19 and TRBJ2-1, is DGGITQSPKYLFRKEGQNVTLSCEQNLNHDAMYWYRQDPGQGLRLIYYSQIVNDFQKGDIAEGYSVSREKKESFPLTVTSAQKNPTAFYLCASSLVAYNEQFFGPGTRLTVL.

The CDR3 DNA reads TGTGCCAGCTCACCCGGGGGGAACCCCGTGAGAACTGAAGCTTTCTTT. Translation gives CASSPGGNPVRTEAFF. This chain connects TRBV18 to TRBJ1-1, with D possibly matching TRBD1 (5 bases). The CDR3 contains 16 residues. V lost 3 bases and J lost 5, with 19 bases in between. CDR1 and CDR2 (germline): KGHSH, LQKENI.

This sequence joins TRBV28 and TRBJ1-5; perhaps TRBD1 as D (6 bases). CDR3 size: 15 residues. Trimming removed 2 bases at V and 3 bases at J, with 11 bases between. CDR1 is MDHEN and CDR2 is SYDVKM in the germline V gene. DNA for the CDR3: TGTGCCAGCAGTTTAATGGACAGCACCAATCAGCCCCAGCATTTT. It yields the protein CASSLMDSTNQPQHF.

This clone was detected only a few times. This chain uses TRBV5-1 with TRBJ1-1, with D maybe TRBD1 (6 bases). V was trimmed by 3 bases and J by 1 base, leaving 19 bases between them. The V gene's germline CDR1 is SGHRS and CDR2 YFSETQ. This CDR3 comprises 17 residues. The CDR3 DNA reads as TGCGCCAGCAGCTACAGGGACACTGTTCTACCGAACACTGAAGCTTTCTTT. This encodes CASSYRDTVLPNTEAFF.

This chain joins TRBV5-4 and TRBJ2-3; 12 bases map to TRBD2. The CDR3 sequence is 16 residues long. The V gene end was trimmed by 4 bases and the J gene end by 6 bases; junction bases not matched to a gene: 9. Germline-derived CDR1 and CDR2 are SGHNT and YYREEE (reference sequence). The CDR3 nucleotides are TGTGCCAGCAGCCCCGGACTAGCGGGGAGGGGGGATACGCAGTATTTT. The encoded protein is CASSPGLAGRGDTQYF.

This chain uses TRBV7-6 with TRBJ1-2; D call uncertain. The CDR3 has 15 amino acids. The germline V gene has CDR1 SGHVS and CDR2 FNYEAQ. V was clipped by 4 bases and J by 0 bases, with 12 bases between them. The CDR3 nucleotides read TGTGCCAGCAGCTCAACAGCTTTTCCTAACTATGGCTACACCTTC. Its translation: CASSSTAFPNYGYTF.

The CDR3 reads CAISESGQGKGGGGCTF. The CDR3 nucleotides are TGTGCCATCAGTGAGTCGGGGCAGGGAAAGGGAGGTGGGGGTTGCACCTTC. V usage is TRBV10-3 and J usage is TRBJ1-2, with a weak D call TRBD1 (5 bases). The V and J ends lost 0 bases and 13 bases respectively, with 27 bases between them. The CDR3 contains 17 residues. Germline lookup yields CDR1 ENHRY and CDR2 SYGVKD.

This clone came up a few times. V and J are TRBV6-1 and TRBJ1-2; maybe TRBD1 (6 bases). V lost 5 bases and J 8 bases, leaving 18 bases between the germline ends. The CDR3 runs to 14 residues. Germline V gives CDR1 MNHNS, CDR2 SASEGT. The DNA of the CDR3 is TGTGCCAGCAGTCTAACTCCAGGGGTGGTAGGCTACACCTTC. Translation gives CASSLTPGVVGYTF.